These 28 T cell receptor beta chains originate from one sample sequenced in a study of cytomegalovirus exposure and HLA in healthy donors. Primers: 60 Vbeta forward and 13 Jbeta reverse. The data were produced by immunoSEQ multiplex PCR, yet TCRdb's version contains in-frame clones alone and is incomplete. This sample has 110,000 to 150,000 clones, with roughly 85% found just once. The specimen sequenced was PBMCs. The source is a male donor in good health and CMV-seronegative.

J is TRBJ1-4 and V is TRBV20-1; D is unresolved. The CDR3 is 11 residues long. The germline V gene encodes CDR1 DFQATT and CDR2 SNEGSKA (reference sequence). Trimming removed 2 bases at V and 4 bases at J, with 2 bases between. In DNA form, the CDR3 reads TGCAGTGCTAGATATAATGAAAAACTGTTTTTT. It yields the protein CSARYNEKLFF.

This chain connects TRBV27 to TRBJ1-1; no definite D call. CDR3 length equals 14 residues. The germline CDR1 and CDR2 sequences are MNHEY and SMNVEV (reference sequence). The germline V and J ends were trimmed by 2 bases and 2 bases, with 9 bases remaining between them. The CDR3, as DNA: TGTGCCAGCAGTTTAAGCATCCAAAACACTGAAGCTTTCTTT. Its translation: CASSLSIQNTEAFF.

This clone was seen a single time. One end of the junction fails to match germline, which may point to a read error. This CDR3 is CASSISPGQDTGELFF. The CDR3 DNA follows: TGTGCTAGCAGCATCTCGCCGGGACAGGACACCGGGGAGCTGTTTTTT. This rearrangement joins TRBV7-7 to TRBJ2-2; 8 nucleotides match TRBD1. Germline values: CDR1 SSHAT, CDR2 FNYEAQ (reference sequence). There are 16 residues in the CDR3.

V gene TRBV5-1 combines with J gene TRBJ1-1; D unresolved. The CDR3 spans 14 residues. Germline CDR1 is SGHRS and CDR2 is YFSETQ. V was cut by 0 bases and J by 5 bases, with 11 bases left in between. The CDR3 DNA reads as TGCGCCAGCAGCTTGGCCAGCGCGATGACTGAAGCTTTCTTT. It translates to CASSLASAMTEAFF.

This clone was detected only a few times. The chain has TRBV9 and TRBJ2-5; 7 nucleotides align to TRBD2. CDR1 is SGDLS, CDR2 YYNGEE, per germline. V shed 4 bases, J shed 11 bases, and the junction held 8 bases outside the gene matches. The length of the CDR3 is 12 residues. CDR3 DNA: TGTGCCAGCAGCCTCCCTGGGCGGGAGCAGTACTTC. It is translated as CASSLPGREQYF.

The gene calls are TRBV7-9 and TRBJ2-5, with 9 bases aligning to TRBD1. Germline-derived CDR1 and CDR2 are SEHNR and FQNEAQ (reference sequence). The length of the CDR3 is 15 residues. The V gene end was trimmed by 5 bases and the J gene end by 3 bases; junction bases not matched to a gene: 7. This chain's CDR3 is CASSPGDRVEETQYF. CDR3 nucleotides: TGTGCCAGCAGCCCGGGGGACAGGGTCGAAGAGACCCAGTACTTC.

This clone has more than one count but fewer than ten. This chain links TRBV7-2 with TRBJ2-1; D is perhaps TRBD2 (6 bases). The CDR3 runs to 14 residues. V was shortened by 2 bases and J by 6 bases, with 11 bases between the two germline ends. Germline-derived CDR1 and CDR2 are SGHTA and FQGNSA. The CDR3 DNA reads as TGTGCCAGCAGCTTAAAGACCGGGGGCAATGAGCAGTTCTTC. Amino acids: CASSLKTGGNEQFF.

The chain uses TRBV18 and TRBJ2-1; TRBD1 is a possible D gene (6 bases). CDR3 length: 15 residues. Germline assignment: CDR1 KGHSH and CDR2 LQKENI. Deletions cut 3 bases from V and 3 bases from J, with 12 bases between. CDR3 region: CASSPGHTGYNEQFF. The CDR3 bases are TGTGCCAGCTCACCGGGACACACAGGCTACAATGAGCAGTTCTTC. The variable domain in full, with the rest retrieved from reference TRBV18 and TRBJ2-1, is NAGVMQNPRHLVRRRGQEARLRCSPMKGHSHVYWYRQLPEEGLKFMVYLQKENIIDESGMPKERFSAEFPKEGPSILRIQQVVRGDSAAYFCASSPGHTGYNEQFFGPGTRLTVL.

This chain connects TRBV7-2 to TRBJ1-5; 9 nucleotides line up with TRBD1. There are 15 residues in the CDR3. V trimming: 2 bases; J trimming: 7 bases; junction bases outside the gene matches: 6. CDR1 and CDR2 (germline): SGHTA, FQGNSA. In DNA form, the CDR3 reads TGTGCCAGCAGCTTAAAGGGACAGGGTAGGCAGCCCCAGCATTTT. Protein sequence: CASSLKGQGRQPQHF.

The rearrangement links TRBV11-1 to TRBJ2-3; 8 bases agree with TRBD1. V shed 6 bases, J shed 6 bases, and the junction held 11 bases outside the gene matches. Germline-derived CDR1 and CDR2 are SGHAT and FQDESV (reference sequence). This CDR3 region has 15 residues. Written as DNA, the CDR3 is TGTGCCAGCAGACGGAAAATACAGGGGGACGATACGCAGTATTTT. It yields the protein CASRRKIQGDDTQYF.

Comments on this clone: A junction boundary mismatches the germline segment, possibly from a read error. DNA of the CDR3: TGTGCTAGCAGGATTGACCCCACCCGGGGGGGCCCAAACTACGAGCAGTACTTC. Its protein is CASRIDPTRGGPNYEQYF. The chain couples TRBV7-7 to TRBJ2-7, with 8 bases that match TRBD2. The germline gives CDR1 SSHAT, CDR2 FNYEAQ (reference sequence). The CDR3 contains 18 residues.

The CDR3 DNA reads as TGTGCCAGCAGTAGGGAGTCGGAGACCCAGTACTTC. It encodes CASSRESETQYF. The rearrangement uses TRBV2 and TRBJ2-5, with TRBD2 as a possible D gene (5 bases). Germline V gives CDR1 SNHLY, CDR2 FYNNEI. Trimming stripped 5 bases from V and 5 bases from J, with 9 bases between. CDR3 length: 12 amino acids. Full variable domain (missing parts from reference TRBV2 and TRBJ2-5): EPEVTQTPSHQVTQMGQEVILRCVPISNHLYFYWYRQILGQKVEFLVSFYNNEISEKSEIFDDQFSVERPDGSNFTLKIRSTKLEDSAMYFCASSRESETQYFGPGTRLLVL.

The chain carries TRBV29-1 and TRBJ1-2; D might be TRBD1 (5 bases). Deletions cut 6 bases from V and 4 bases from J, with 18 bases between. The V gene's germline CDR1 is SQVTM and CDR2 ANQGSEA. CDR3 size: 14 residues. This chain's CDR3 is CSVEQVEVLYGYTF. The CDR3 region has the DNA TGCAGCGTCGAACAGGTGGAGGTTCTCTATGGCTACACCTTC.

This chain connects TRBV27 to TRBJ2-5, with 9 nucleotides matching TRBD1. The ends lost 8 bases at V and 2 bases at J; junction bases unmatched: 9. The CDR3 has 15 amino acids. Per the germline V gene, CDR1 is MNHEY and CDR2 is SMNVEV (reference sequence). CDR3 nucleotides: TGTGCCAGCGGAAGCCTGGGACAGGGTCAAGAGACCCAGTACTTC. It encodes CASGSLGQGQETQYF.

This chain uses TRBV27 with TRBJ2-7; 11 bases align to TRBD1. The CDR3 is 15 amino acids. Germline V gene sequence: CDR1 MNHEY, CDR2 SMNVEV (reference sequence). The trim removed 6 bases at V and 4 bases at J, leaving 8 bases unmatched. The CDR3 DNA reads as TGTGCCAGCAGCATCGGGACAGGGGGTTATTACGAGCAGTACTTC. It codes for CASSIGTGGYYEQYF.

V usage is TRBV4-3 and J usage is TRBJ2-7, with D possibly being TRBD1 (6 bases). V lost 0 bases, J lost 0 bases, and 12 bases lay in between. CDR1 and CDR2 from the germline V gene are LGHNA and YSLEER. The CDR3 consists of 16 residues. CDR3 sequence: CASSQDLWDTSYEQYF. CDR3 coding DNA: TGCGCCAGCAGCCAAGACCTGTGGGACACCTCCTACGAGCAGTACTTC.

The CDR3 is CASSPQRVENNEQFF. The CDR3 bases are TGTGCCAGCTCCCCTCAGCGGGTAGAGAACAATGAGCAGTTCTTC. V is TRBV18 and J is TRBJ2-1; possible D gene TRBD2, 6 bases. Germline V gene lookup returns CDR1 KGHSH and CDR2 LQKENI. V gave up 6 bases and J gave up 5 bases, with 17 bases separating them. CDR3 size: 15 residues.

This chain links TRBV6-6 with TRBJ1-4, with D possibly being TRBD1 (5 bases). Germline CDR1 and CDR2: MNHNY and SVGAGI (reference sequence). The CDR3 spans 16 residues. V lost 5 bases to trimming and J lost 8 bases, with 21 bases between them. CDR3 nucleotide sequence: TGTGCCAGCAGTACAGAGTTGGGGGGAGTACTGGAAAAACTGTTTTTT. It specifies CASSTELGGVLEKLFF.

This clone showed up just a few times. This chain links TRBV7-6 with TRBJ2-5; D may be TRBD2 (6 bases). V gave up 1 base and J gave up 7 bases, with 16 bases separating them. CDR1 is SGHVS, CDR2 FNYEAQ, per germline. The CDR3 consists of 15 residues. The CDR3 sequence: CASSLVSSDGWTQYF. DNA of the CDR3: TGTGCCAGCAGCTTAGTTTCTAGCGACGGGTGGACCCAGTACTTC.

This chain connects TRBV9 to TRBJ2-5; D is unclear. The CDR3 length is 14 residues. The V end lost 0 bases, the J end lost 1 base, and 7 bases lay between the germline ends. The germline gives CDR1 SGDLS, CDR2 YYNGEE. The DNA of the CDR3 is TGTGCCAGCAGCGTAGAAATATCCCAAGAGACCCAGTACTTC. It is translated as CASSVEISQETQYF.

The J gene is TRBJ1-4, the V gene TRBV28; unclear D gene. Germline CDR1 is MDHEN and CDR2 is SYDVKM. Trimming left V 8 bases short and J 5 bases short, with 6 bases between. The CDR3 covers 11 residues. CDR3 bases: TGTGCCAGCTTCCAAAATGAAAAACTGTTTTTT. It encodes CASFQNEKLFF.

The V call is TRBV27, the J call TRBJ2-1, with TRBD2 matching 8 bases. CDR3 size: 14 residues. Germline V gene lookup returns CDR1 MNHEY and CDR2 SMNVEV (reference sequence). V trimming: 8 bases; J trimming: 3 bases; junction bases outside the gene matches: 6. CDR3 in amino acids: CASGTGGVYNEQFF. CDR3 in DNA: TGTGCCAGCGGTACCGGGGGGGTCTACAATGAGCAGTTCTTC.

V usage is TRBV9 and J usage is TRBJ2-2; 12 bases are shared with TRBD1. This CDR3 is built from 17 residues. V lost 0 bases to trimming and J lost 4 bases; unmatched junction nucleotides: 4. CDR1 is SGDLS and CDR2 is YYNGEE in the germline V gene. Written as DNA, the CDR3 is TGTGCCAGCAGCGTAGGGGACAGGGGGCTAGGCACCGGGGAGCTGTTTTTT. Its translation: CASSVGDRGLGTGELFF.

The chain is built from TRBV5-1 and TRBJ2-3; D is unresolved. CDR1 and CDR2 (germline): SGHRS, YFSETQ. Trimming removed 2 bases at V and 2 bases at J, with 12 bases between. This CDR3 is built from 15 residues. The DNA for the CDR3 is TGCGCCAGCAGCTTTAAACAGTTGCCCACAGATACGCAGTATTTT. Translation: CASSFKQLPTDTQYF.

The chain is built from TRBV29-1 and TRBJ2-1; TRBD1 agrees at 8 bases. The CDR3 loop spans 11 amino acids. Trimming took 6 bases from V and 9 from J; bases not matched to a gene: 4. In germline, CDR1 is SQVTM, CDR2 ANQGSEA. CDR3 loop: CSVRGTGEQFF. CDR3 nucleotide sequence: TGCAGCGTCCGGGGGACAGGTGAGCAGTTCTTC.

The J gene is TRBJ2-2, the V gene TRBV18; 7 bases are shared with TRBD1. Germline V gives CDR1 KGHSH, CDR2 LQKENI. The CDR3 sequence is 15 residues long. The V gene end was trimmed by 6 bases and the J gene end by 3 bases; junction bases not matched to a gene: 7. The CDR3 DNA sequence: TGTGCCAGCTCCCATAACAGGGGCGACACCGGGGAGCTGTTTTTT. Its translation is CASSHNRGDTGELFF.

This chain connects TRBV28 to TRBJ1-5, with 7 bases lining up with TRBD1. The CDR3 has 16 amino acids. The ends lost 6 bases at V and 4 bases at J; junction bases unmatched: 12. The germline CDR1 and CDR2 sequences are MDHEN and SYDVKM. The CDR3 loop reads CASSDRAFGRNQPQHF. The CDR3 DNA reads as TGTGCCAGCAGCGACAGGGCCTTCGGGCGGAATCAGCCCCAGCATTTT.

The genes are TRBV18 and TRBJ1-1; D is unclear. This CDR3 has 13 residues. The germline gives CDR1 KGHSH, CDR2 LQKENI. The V gene lost 4 bases and the J gene lost 1 base, with 7 bases spanning the gap. The CDR3 DNA follows: TGTGCCAGCTCACAGGGAGAGAACACTGAAGCTTTCTTT. Its protein is CASSQGENTEAFF. The variable domain in full, completed from reference TRBV18 and TRBJ1-1, reads NAGVMQNPRHLVRRRGQEARLRCSPMKGHSHVYWYRQLPEEGLKFMVYLQKENIIDESGMPKERFSAEFPKEGPSILRIQQVVRGDSAAYFCASSQGENTEAFFGQGTRLTVV.